Below are 24 T cell receptor beta chains sequenced from a single sample in a study of cytotoxic CD8 clonotypes in ibrutinib-treated CLL. The data were produced by immunoSEQ multiplex PCR, yet TCRdb's version contains in-frame clones alone and is incomplete. The sample lists 15,000 to 20,000 clones, 68% seen once, with 15% to 20% in the top ten. The source was PBMCs, collected before ibrutinib treatment. Receptor source: a human donor with chronic lymphocytic leukemia.

V is TRBV29-1 and J is TRBJ2-7; the D is unclear. CDR3 length: 11 amino acids. From germline, CDR1 is SQVTM and CDR2 ANQGSEA. Trimming stripped 4 bases from V and 5 bases from J, with 9 bases between. The CDR3 sequence: CSVVRVDEQYF. CDR3 bases: TGCAGCGTTGTGCGTGTCGACGAGCAGTACTTC.

The CDR3: CASSLGQLANYGYTF. The CDR3 region has the DNA TGTGCCAGCAGCTTGGGACAGTTAGCTAACTATGGCTACACCTTC. The gene calls are TRBV5-6 and TRBJ1-2, with D possibly TRBD1 on 5 matching bases. V lost 0 bases to trimming and J lost 0 bases, with 9 bases between them. This CDR3 is 15 amino acids long. Per germline, CDR1 SGHDT and CDR2 YYEEEE.

The chain links TRBV5-1 to TRBJ1-4; perhaps TRBD1 as D (5 bases). The germline V gene has CDR1 SGHRS and CDR2 YFSETQ. CDR3 length: 17 amino acids. With 1 base removed from V and 0 bases from J, the gap between germline ends came to 13 bases. The CDR3 DNA sequence: TGCGCCAGCAGCTTGATGGGGCGCCTTCCAACTAATGAAAAACTGTTTTTT. This translates into CASSLMGRLPTNEKLFF.

About this clone itself: The same CDR3 can be traced to other DNA sequences in this sample. The chain couples TRBV5-1 to TRBJ2-1, with 8 bases identical to TRBD2. Looked up from germline, CDR1 is SGHRS and CDR2 is YFSETQ. V lost 5 bases, J lost 0 bases, and 4 bases stayed unmatched. The CDR3 has 15 residues. CDR3 sequence: CASSSSGGSYNEQFF. CDR3 sequence (DNA): TGCGCCAGCAGTTCAAGCGGGGGCTCCTACAATGAGCAGTTCTTC.

This rearrangement joins TRBV6-6 to TRBJ2-1, with 8 nucleotides matching TRBD2. The CDR3 is made up of 15 amino acids. V was clipped by 0 bases and J by 9 bases; unmatched bases: 7. The germline CDR1 and CDR2 sequences are MNHNY and SVGAGI (reference sequence). This CDR3 is CASSYSPGTSPEQFF. The CDR3, as DNA: TGTGCCAGCAGTTACTCGCCCGGGACTAGTCCTGAGCAGTTCTTC.

The gene calls are TRBV6-1 and TRBJ2-5, with D perhaps assigned TRBD1 or TRBD2 (5 bases each). Per the germline V gene, CDR1 is MNHNS and CDR2 is SASEGT. The CDR3 covers 15 residues. Between the trimmed V and J ends, which lost 5 bases and 5 bases, there was a span of 18 bases. The CDR3 spells CASSWTPRGAETQYF. CDR3 nucleotides: TGTGCCAGCAGTTGGACCCCGAGGGGCGCGGAGACCCAGTACTTC.

V gene TRBV7-2 combines with J gene TRBJ1-3, with D unresolved. Germline loops: CDR1 SGHTA, CDR2 FQGNSA. V dropped 5 bases and J dropped 0 bases, with 11 bases sitting between them. The CDR3 has 15 residues. The CDR3: CASSLSPASGNTIYF. CDR3 in DNA: TGTGCCAGCAGCCTCAGCCCAGCCTCTGGAAACACCATATATTTT.

The chain employs TRBV6-4 and TRBJ1-5; a weak D match, TRBD1 (5 bases). Trimming pared 4 bases from V and 6 bases from J, leaving 10 bases between. CDR1 MRHNA and CDR2 SNTAGT come from the germline V gene. The CDR3 has 13 amino acids. DNA for the CDR3: TGTGCCAGCAGTGTGGGGGTAGGTCAGCCCCAGCATTTT. Its translation: CASSVGVGQPQHF.

This chain uses TRBV7-3 with TRBJ1-1, with D unclear. V was shortened by 5 bases and J by 8 bases, with 15 bases between the two germline ends. The CDR3 spans 13 residues. Germline CDR1 and CDR2: SGHTA and FQGTGA. CDR3 residues: CASSTGLPGEAFF. Written as DNA, the CDR3 is TGTGCCAGCAGCACCGGACTCCCTGGAGAAGCTTTCTTT. The variable domain in full, with the rest retrieved from reference TRBV7-3 and TRBJ1-1, is GAGVSQTPSNKVTEKGKYVELRCDPISGHTALYWYRQSLGQGPEFLIYFQGTGAADDSGLPNDRFFAVRPEGSVSTLKIQRTERGDSAVYLCASSTGLPGEAFFGQGTRLTVV.

The rearrangement links TRBV30 to TRBJ1-2; the D is unclear. This CDR3 region has 11 residues. Trimming left V 4 bases short and J 7 bases short, with 10 bases between. The germline V gene encodes CDR1 GTSNPN and CDR2 SVGIG (reference sequence). Here the CDR3 DNA reads TGTGCCTGGATCGGGTTGGGTGGCTACACCTTC. Encoded protein: CAWIGLGGYTF.

This clone was counted a few times. The rearrangement joins TRBV7-2 to TRBJ2-1; TRBD2 is a possible D gene (6 bases). The germline gives CDR1 SGHTA, CDR2 FQGNSA. The length of the CDR3 is 13 residues. The V and J ends lost 5 bases and 2 bases respectively, with 7 bases between them. The CDR3 nucleotides read TGTGCCAGCAGCGGACTAACCTACAATGAGCAGTTCTTC. Translated, it gives CASSGLTYNEQFF.

This chain uses TRBV10-2 with TRBJ2-7; D perhaps matches TRBD1 (5 bases). Germline CDR1 is WSHSY and CDR2 is SAAADI. V lost 3 bases to trimming and J lost 2 bases, with 11 bases between them. The CDR3 extends over 14 amino acids. The chain's CDR3 is CASSENDSTYEQYF. The CDR3 bases are TGCGCCAGCAGTGAAAACGACAGCACCTACGAGCAGTACTTC.

The rearrangement uses TRBV6-5 and TRBJ1-3; no definite D call. Germline V gene data show CDR1 as MNHEY and CDR2 as SVGAGI. The ends were cut back, 7 bases at V and 0 bases at J, with 4 bases in the middle. This CDR3 has 12 residues. The CDR3 loop is CASTTSGNTIYF. The CDR3 region has the DNA TGTGCCAGCACTACCTCTGGAAACACCATATATTTT.

The gene calls are TRBV5-1 and TRBJ2-7; the D is unclear. This CDR3 has 14 residues. Germline values: CDR1 SGHRS, CDR2 YFSETQ. The V gene lost 0 bases and the J gene lost 2 bases, with 9 bases spanning the gap. The CDR3 protein is CASSLGGVTYEQYF. DNA for the CDR3: TGCGCCAGCAGCTTGGGTGGGGTAACCTACGAGCAGTACTTC.

The chain has TRBV7-9 and TRBJ2-7; D unresolved. The V end lost 5 bases, the J end lost 5 bases, and 16 bases lay between the germline ends. The germline gives CDR1 SEHNR, CDR2 FQNEAQ (reference sequence). This CDR3 spans 14 amino acids. The CDR3: CASSPTIGPHEQYF. The CDR3 DNA sequence: TGTGCCAGCAGCCCCACCATCGGACCCCACGAGCAGTACTTC.

The chain carries TRBV28 and TRBJ1-5, with D tentatively TRBD1 (5 bases). Germline V lookup: CDR1 MDHEN, CDR2 SYDVKM. The germline V and J ends were trimmed by 10 bases and 1 base, with 14 bases remaining between them. The CDR3 loop spans 14 amino acids. The CDR3 coding sequence is TGTGCCACCGACCTGACAGAAAGCAATCAGCCCCAGCATTTT. Its translation: CATDLTESNQPQHF.

The V call is TRBV19, the J call TRBJ1-1, with unresolved D. The germline CDR1 and CDR2 sequences are LNHDA and SQIVND (reference sequence). Trimming shortened V by 3 bases and J by 0 bases, and 23 bases separated the two germline ends. The CDR3 length is 19 residues. The CDR3 reads CASSIYYSRGGELNTEAFF. CDR3 nucleotide sequence: TGTGCCAGTAGTATTTATTATTCGCGGGGTGGGGAGCTGAACACTGAAGCTTTCTTT. The complete variable domain, with remaining parts taken from reference TRBV19 and TRBJ1-1, reads DGGITQSPKYLFRKEGQNVTLSCEQNLNHDAMYWYRQDPGQGLRLIYYSQIVNDFQKGDIAEGYSVSREKKESFPLTVTSAQKNPTAFYLCASSIYYSRGGELNTEAFFGQGTRLTVV.

This clone showed up just a few times. This is likely a read error, given that the CDR3 carries no conserved phenylalanine or tryptophan at its end. Because the CDR3's place on the DNA is in doubt, the DNA is left out and the CDR3 is given as listed by TCRdb. CDR3 residues: CARSITTGG. The chain employs TRBV5-3 and TRBJ2-7; the table names TRBD1, a call not compared with the DNA. TRBV5-3 is an open reading frame, and its role is uncertain. With termini counted, the CDR3 has 9 amino acids.

The chain joins TRBV5-6 to TRBJ2-3; D is possibly TRBD1 (6 bases). The CDR3 is 14 amino acids. Germline V gives CDR1 SGHDT, CDR2 YYEEEE. Trimming left V 2 bases short and J 2 bases short, with 9 bases between. CDR3 residues: CASSLGGYTDTQYF. CDR3 DNA: TGTGCCAGCAGCTTAGGGGGTTACACAGATACGCAGTATTTT.

Here the CDR3 DNA reads TGTGCCAGCAGCAAAGCGCTTTCTGCAGGAGACTCTGGGGCCAACGTCCTGACTTTC. Its translation is CASSKALSAGDSGANVLTF. This chain links TRBV21-1 with TRBJ2-6. TRBV21-1 is reported as a pseudogene. The CDR3 totals 19 residues.

The rearrangement uses TRBV6-1 and TRBJ2-3; TRBD2 matches 9 bases. The CDR3 runs 14 residues. Per germline, CDR1 MNHNS and CDR2 SASEGT. V gave up 10 bases and J gave up 4 bases; unmatched junction bases: 9. The CDR3 region is CAISLGTSSDTQYF. The CDR3 DNA reads as TGTGCCATCTCCTTAGGGACTAGCTCAGATACGCAGTATTTT.

The chain is built from TRBV10-2 and TRBJ2-6; D is uncertain. V lost 4 bases, J lost 14 bases, and 30 bases lay in between. CDR1 is WSHSY, CDR2 SAAADI, per germline. The CDR3 is 18 residues long. CDR3 in amino acids: CASSALYTSNKSGQLLTF. As DNA, the CDR3 is TGCGCCAGCAGTGCATTATACACTTCTAACAAGTCGGGCCAACTCCTGACTTTC.

The V gene is TRBV7-3, the J gene TRBJ1-5, with D perhaps matching TRBD1 (6 bases). The V gene lost 4 bases and the J gene lost 1 base, with 14 bases spanning the gap. This CDR3 contains 16 residues. Germline CDR1 is SGHTA and CDR2 is FQGTGA. The CDR3: CASSSGPGHSNQPQHF. In DNA, the CDR3 is TGTGCCAGCAGCTCAGGCCCGGGACACAGCAATCAGCCCCAGCATTTT.

The V call is TRBV19, the J call TRBJ1-5; D may be TRBD1 (6 bases). The CDR3 has 15 residues. V dropped 0 bases and J dropped 6 bases, with 12 bases sitting between them. Per the germline V gene, CDR1 is LNHDA and CDR2 is SQIVND (reference sequence). The CDR3 loop is CASSIDLGGGQPQHF. In DNA, the CDR3 is TGTGCCAGTAGTATAGACTTAGGGGGTGGTCAGCCCCAGCATTTT.